One and the same sample provided the 11 T cell receptor beta chains below, sequenced in a study of T cells in Graves' hyperthyroidism and ophthalmopathy. TCR beta CDR3 sequences were amplified from RNA transcripts. HTBI primers were used for first-round RT-PCR of the TCR CDR3. MiXCR, run by TCRdb on the multiplex PCR reads, gives a single entry per CDR3 protein. In the table there are around 690,000 distinct CDR3 sequences, 15% to 20% of which are singletons. Sequenced material: blood. The receptors stem from a man aged 45-65 years with Graves' hyperthyroidism.

This clonotype was observed a few times. This rearrangement joins TRBV10-1 to TRBJ1-1, with TRBD1 matching 7 bases. The CDR3 covers 14 residues. Per the germline V gene, CDR1 is WNHNN and CDR2 is SYGVQD (reference sequence). The V segment lost 4 bases and the J segment 3 bases; nucleotides outside the gene matches: 5. The CDR3 is CASSVSGTDTEAFF. The CDR3 region has the DNA TGCGCCAGCAGTGTGTCCGGGACAGACACTGAAGCTTTCTTT.

The sample holds many counts of this clonotype. The rearrangement joins TRBV12-3 or TRBV12-4 to TRBJ1-1; the match to TRBD1 covers 7 bases. The CDR3 has 14 residues. The junction had 9 bases not matched to a gene; V was cut back by 6 bases and J by 5 bases. The CDR3 DNA follows: TGTGCCAGCAGAAACAGGGGCGTCTATACTGAAGCTTTCTTT. This gives the protein CASRNRGVYTEAFF.

This clonotype occurred many times. The chain couples TRBV2 to TRBJ2-3, with 7 bases identical to TRBD2. Per germline, CDR1 SNHLY and CDR2 FYNNEI. The trim removed 7 bases at V and 5 bases at J, leaving 9 bases unmatched. The CDR3 is 14 amino acids. The CDR3 loop is CASNGGAGRDTQYF. The CDR3 DNA is TGTGCCAGCAATGGGGGAGCGGGAAGAGATACGCAGTATTTT.

On this clonotype: Compared with germline, one end of the junction differs, possibly owing to a read error. This chain uses TRBV11-2 with TRBJ1-3; D not resolved. CDR3 size: 14 residues. From germline, CDR1 is SGHAT and CDR2 FQNNGV. CDR3 loop: CASSQPTTGNTIYF. CDR3 nucleotides: TGCGCCAGCAGCCAACCGACTACCGGGAACACCATATATTTT.

This clonotype occurred many times. Its ends do not fully match the called genes, so a read error is possible. The rearrangement links TRBV28 to TRBJ2-6, with TRBD1 matching over 10 bases. Germline assignment: CDR1 MDHEN and CDR2 SYDVKM. This CDR3 spans 15 amino acids. The CDR3: CAGRDRGRRANVLTF. DNA of the CDR3: TGTGCCGGCAGGGACAGGGGACGGAGGGCCAACGTCCTGACTTTC.

Ten or more counts support this clonotype. The chain is built from TRBV5-1 and TRBJ1-1, with TRBD1 identical over 8 bases. This CDR3 is built from 12 residues. Trimming cost V 3 bases and J 8 bases; bases outside gene matches: 3. Germline loops: CDR1 SGHRS, CDR2 YFSETQ. DNA of the CDR3: TGCGCCAGCAGCTCCGACAGGGGAGAAGCTTTCTTT. Translated: CASSSDRGEAFF.

This clonotype was counted ten times or more. The chain is built from TRBV12-3 or TRBV12-4 and TRBJ1-2, with 9 bases matching TRBD1. The CDR3 extends over 17 amino acids. Unmatched junction bases numbered 16, after V lost 3 bases and J lost 8 bases. Here the CDR3 reads CASSFAAARQGDKGYTF. DNA for the CDR3: TGTGCCAGCAGTTTTGCGGCAGCTCGACAGGGGGATAAGGGCTACACCTTC.

The chain is built from TRBV6-2 or TRBV6-3 and TRBJ1-5; 9 bases map to TRBD1. V shed 4 bases, J shed 1 base, and the junction held 2 bases outside the gene matches. The CDR3 is made up of 15 amino acids. Germline V gives CDR1 MNHEY, CDR2 SVGEGT. The CDR3 DNA reads TGTGCCAGCAGTTGGACAGGGGAGAGCAATCAGCCCCAGCATTTT. Translation: CASSWTGESNQPQHF.

This clonotype was seen ten or more times. The J gene is TRBJ1-2, the V gene TRBV7-8; D remains ambiguous. Germline V gene lookup returns CDR1 SGHVS and CDR2 FQNEAQ. Trimming removed 5 bases at V and 5 bases at J, with 18 bases between. The CDR3 is 15 residues long. DNA of the CDR3: TGTGCCAGCAGCACTTCAGGACTGGCTGATTATGGCTACACCTTC. This encodes CASSTSGLADYGYTF.

The sample holds a few counts of this clonotype. V usage is TRBV6-2 or TRBV6-3 and J usage is TRBJ2-1, with no clear D. Germline V gene data show CDR1 as MNHEY and CDR2 as SVGEGT. This CDR3 comprises 16 residues. The V end was cut by 6 bases, the J end by 1 base, with 16 bases between. CDR3 in amino acids: CASRKMTGRSYNEQFF. The CDR3 coding sequence is TGTGCCAGCAGGAAAATGACGGGTCGGTCCTACAATGAGCAGTTCTTC.

This clonotype was observed many times. J is TRBJ1-2 and V is TRBV12-3 or TRBV12-4, with 7 bases fitting TRBD1. Losses at the gene ends were 4 bases for V and 4 bases for J; bases not matched to a gene: 9. The CDR3 has 15 residues. CDR3 region: CASSSRTGASYGYTF. In DNA form, the CDR3 reads TGTGCCAGCAGTTCCCGGACAGGCGCCAGCTATGGCTACACCTTC.